The rows below give T cell receptor beta chains drawn from one sample of a study of molecular identifiers for immune sequencing clone quantification. TCRdb redid the calling of the PCR reads with MiXCR, one entry per CDR3 protein. The profile shows about 510,000 distinct CDR3 sequences, about a fifth of them singletons. Source material: naive CD8+ T cells from blood, with Jurkat cell RNA spiked in. Source of these receptors: a human donor in good health. Some libraries in this study had Jurkat cell RNA spiked in. The CDR3 runs from the conserved cysteine through the conserved F or W. Fields, in order: clone size, D gene, J gene, V gene, CDR3 protein, CDR3 DNA. A D gene is named only where the DNA matches it firmly. Clone size appears in some rows only: once, few, many, or a class for an expanded clone.

clone size: many; D gene: NA; J gene: TRBJ2-7; V gene: TRBV2; CDR3 protein: CASSDGAASLEQYF; CDR3 DNA: TGTGCCAGCAGCGATGGCGCGGCCTCTCTCGAGCAGTACTTC
clone size: many; D gene: NA; J gene: TRBJ1-1; V gene: TRBV29-1; CDR3 protein: CSVEGQGASEAFF; CDR3 DNA: TGCAGCGTTGAAGGTCAAGGGGCGTCTGAAGCTTTCTTT
clone size: NA; D gene: NA; J gene: TRBJ2-1; V gene: TRBV27; CDR3 protein: CASSLAWGNYNEQFF; CDR3 DNA: TGTGCCAGCAGTTTAGCGTGGGGGAATTACAATGAGCAGTTCTTC
clone size: few; D gene: TRBD2; J gene: TRBJ2-2; V gene: TRBV27; CDR3 protein: CASSLYGLAGGTGELFF; CDR3 DNA: TGTGCCAGCAGTTTATATGGACTAGCGGGAGGTACCGGGGAGCTGTTTTTT
clone size: few; D gene: TRBD1; J gene: TRBJ2-7; V gene: TRBV13; CDR3 protein: CASSRQGGYEQYF; CDR3 DNA: TGTGCCAGCAGCCGACAGGGGGGTTACGAGCAGTACTTC
clone size: NA; D gene: TRBD1; J gene: TRBJ2-6; V gene: TRBV5-1; CDR3 protein: CASSTRPGQGPISGANVLTF; CDR3 DNA: TGCGCCAGCAGCACTCGACCGGGACAGGGGCCCATCTCTGGGGCCAACGTCCTGACTTTC
clone size: many; D gene: NA; J gene: TRBJ1-1; V gene: TRBV12-5; CDR3 protein: CASGSADIPTEAFF; CDR3 DNA: TGTGCTAGTGGTTCCGCGGACATTCCAACTGAAGCTTTCTTT
clone size: NA; D gene: NA; J gene: TRBJ1-4; V gene: TRBV12-3/TRBV12-4; CDR3 protein: CASRRDFREKLFF; CDR3 DNA: TGTGCCAGCAGACGGGACTTTCGGGAAAAACTGTTTTTT
clone size: many; D gene: NA; J gene: TRBJ2-6; V gene: TRBV6-2/TRBV6-3; CDR3 protein: CASSQLRSGANVLTF; CDR3 DNA: TGTGCCAGCAGCCAGCTGCGCTCTGGGGCCAACGTCCTGACTTTC
clone size: many; D gene: NA; J gene: TRBJ1-1; V gene: TRBV4-3; CDR3 protein: CASSQDEGPMWAFF; CDR3 DNA: TGCGCCAGCAGCCAAGATGAGGGCCCTATGTGGGCTTTCTTT
clone size: many; D gene: TRBD1; J gene: TRBJ1-5; V gene: TRBV15; CDR3 protein: CATSRVTVTGYQPQHF; CDR3 DNA: TGTGCCACCAGCAGAGTTACGGTGACAGGGTACCAGCCCCAGCATTTT
clone size: few; D gene: TRBD1; J gene: TRBJ2-5; V gene: TRBV4-3; CDR3 protein: CASSQGRGYQETQYF; CDR3 DNA: TGCGCCAGCAGCCAAGGCAGGGGGTACCAAGAGACCCAGTACTTC
clone size: NA; D gene: TRBD2; J gene: TRBJ2-3; V gene: TRBV6-5; CDR3 protein: CASSYSILGLGTDTQYF; CDR3 DNA: TGTGCCAGCAGTTACTCGATTTTAGGACTAGGCACAGATACGCAGTATTTT
clone size: many; D gene: TRBD2; J gene: TRBJ2-7; V gene: TRBV27; CDR3 protein: CASSLSAGGPYEQYF; CDR3 DNA: TGTGCCAGCAGTTTATCGGCGGGAGGGCCATACGAGCAGTACTTC
clone size: many; D gene: NA; J gene: TRBJ1-1; V gene: TRBV7-6; CDR3 protein: CASSPGGMNTEAFF; CDR3 DNA: TGTGCCAGCAGCCCCGGGGGGATGAACACTGAAGCTTTCTTT
clone size: NA; D gene: TRBD2; J gene: TRBJ2-1; V gene: TRBV7-9; CDR3 protein: CASSATSDRSYNEQFF; CDR3 DNA: TGTGCCAGCAGCGCCACTAGCGACCGCTCCTACAATGAGCAGTTCTTC
clone size: few; D gene: NA; J gene: TRBJ2-7; V gene: TRBV7-9; CDR3 protein: CASSTGANYEQYF; CDR3 DNA: TGTGCCAGCAGCACCGGAGCAAACTACGAGCAGTACTTC
clone size: NA; D gene: TRBD1; J gene: TRBJ2-6; V gene: TRBV9; CDR3 protein: CASSTRDREYSGANVPTF; CDR3 DNA: TGTGCCAGCAGCACCCGGGACAGAGAGTACTCTGGGGCCAACGTCCCGACTTTC
clone size: many; D gene: NA; J gene: TRBJ1-1; V gene: TRBV13; CDR3 protein: CASSFTLNTEAFF; CDR3 DNA: TGTGCCAGCAGCTTTACCTTGAACACTGAAGCTTTCTTT
clone size: NA; D gene: NA; J gene: TRBJ1-1; V gene: TRBV27; CDR3 protein: CASSLSVFGTEAFF; CDR3 DNA: TGTGCCAGCAGTTTATCCGTGTTTGGGACTGAAGCTTTCTTT
clone size: many; D gene: NA; J gene: TRBJ2-5; V gene: TRBV4-3; CDR3 protein: CASSHSTAYQETQYF; CDR3 DNA: TGCGCCAGCAGCCATAGCACAGCGTACCAAGAGACCCAGTACTTC
clone size: few; D gene: TRBD1; J gene: TRBJ2-7; V gene: TRBV28; CDR3 protein: CASSYPGTGGPKGLNSYEQYF; CDR3 DNA: TGTGCCAGCAGTTACCCCGGGACAGGGGGCCCAAAGGGACTGAACTCCTACGAGCAGTACTTC
clone size: many; D gene: NA; J gene: TRBJ2-7; V gene: TRBV5-4; CDR3 protein: CASSRPPGHQSYEQYF; CDR3 DNA: TGTGCCAGCAGCAGGCCCCCCGGACACCAATCCTACGAGCAGTACTTC
clone size: few; D gene: TRBD1; J gene: TRBJ2-3; V gene: TRBV4-3; CDR3 protein: CASSQDRDRTGISTDTQYF; CDR3 DNA: TGCGCCAGCAGCCAAGATCGGGATAGGACAGGCATTAGCACAGATACGCAGTATTTT
clone size: many; D gene: NA; J gene: TRBJ2-7; V gene: TRBV27; CDR3 protein: CASSARGPGSYEQYF; CDR3 DNA: TGTGCCAGCAGTGCTCGGGGACCCGGCTCCTACGAGCAGTACTTC
clone size: few; D gene: TRBD2; J gene: TRBJ2-7; V gene: TRBV7-2; CDR3 protein: CASSLATGGGYEQYF; CDR3 DNA: TGTGCCAGCAGCTTAGCGACCGGGGGGGGTTACGAGCAGTACTTC
clone size: few; D gene: TRBD2; J gene: TRBJ2-3; V gene: TRBV6-1; CDR3 protein: CASSEFHSGGDTQYF; CDR3 DNA: TGTGCCAGCAGTGAGTTCCACTCGGGGGGAGATACGCAGTATTTT
clone size: many; D gene: TRBD1; J gene: TRBJ2-5; V gene: TRBV6-9; CDR3 protein: CASSHNRGMYQETQYF; CDR3 DNA: TGTGCCAGCAGTCATAACAGGGGGATGTACCAAGAGACCCAGTACTTC
clone size: NA; D gene: TRBD1; J gene: TRBJ1-1; V gene: TRBV7-9; CDR3 protein: CASSTIRGDRGLTEAFF; CDR3 DNA: TGTGCCAGCAGCACTATAAGAGGCGACAGGGGGTTAACTGAAGCTTTCTTT
clone size: many; D gene: NA; J gene: TRBJ2-7; V gene: TRBV3-1; CDR3 protein: CASSYGPEQYF; CDR3 DNA: TGTGCCAGCAGCTACGGACCGGAGCAGTACTTC
clone size: many; D gene: NA; J gene: TRBJ1-5; V gene: TRBV7-2; CDR3 protein: CASSLLDTSNQPQHF; CDR3 DNA: TGTGCCAGCAGCTTATTAGACACTAGCAATCAGCCCCAGCATTTT
clone size: few; D gene: TRBD1; J gene: TRBJ2-7; V gene: TRBV27; CDR3 protein: CASSFEGTGTYEQYF; CDR3 DNA: TGTGCCAGCAGTTTTGAGGGGACAGGGACTTACGAGCAGTACTTC
clone size: many; D gene: NA; J gene: TRBJ2-3; V gene: TRBV29-1; CDR3 protein: CSVEDPGGLLVPRGSTDTQYF; CDR3 DNA: TGCAGCGTTGAAGATCCAGGAGGGCTACTAGTTCCTCGCGGGAGCACAGATACGCAGTATTTT
clone size: few; D gene: NA; J gene: TRBJ2-3; V gene: TRBV19; CDR3 protein: CASSIKGGAGLTHTDTQYF; CDR3 DNA: TGTGCCAGTAGTATCAAGGGGGGGGCAGGCCTGACTCACACAGATACGCAGTATTTT
clone size: many; D gene: TRBD2; J gene: TRBJ2-3; V gene: TRBV7-9; CDR3 protein: CASSHTGTSQPDTQYF; CDR3 DNA: TGTGCCAGCAGCCACACCGGGACTAGCCAACCAGATACGCAGTATTTT
clone size: NA; D gene: TRBD1; J gene: TRBJ1-1; V gene: TRBV19; CDR3 protein: CASSPGQKLLGYMNTEAFF; CDR3 DNA: TGTGCCAGTAGCCCGGGACAGAAACTCTTGGGGTACATGAACACTGAAGCTTTCTTT
clone size: many; D gene: TRBD2; J gene: TRBJ2-3; V gene: TRBV11-3; CDR3 protein: CASSLGASGNTDTQYF; CDR3 DNA: TGTGCCAGCAGCTTAGGGGCTAGCGGAAACACAGATACGCAGTATTTT
clone size: NA; D gene: NA; J gene: TRBJ2-2; V gene: TRBV12-5; CDR3 protein: CASEGANTGELFF; CDR3 DNA: TGTGCTAGTGAGGGGGCGAACACCGGGGAGCTGTTTTTT
clone size: many; D gene: NA; J gene: TRBJ2-1; V gene: TRBV4-2; CDR3 protein: CASSLTGQTSNEQFF; CDR3 DNA: TGTGCCAGCAGCCTCACGGGGCAGACGTCTAATGAGCAGTTCTTC
clone size: few; D gene: TRBD2; J gene: TRBJ2-7; V gene: TRBV20-1; CDR3 protein: CSVRSGSGYEQYF; CDR3 DNA: TGCAGTGTTCGTAGCGGGAGTGGGTACGAGCAGTACTTC
clone size: few; D gene: NA; J gene: TRBJ2-2; V gene: TRBV19; CDR3 protein: CASSIAGMNTGELFF; CDR3 DNA: TGTGCCAGTAGTATAGCGGGGATGAACACCGGGGAGCTGTTTTTT
clone size: many; D gene: NA; J gene: TRBJ2-5; V gene: TRBV6-5; CDR3 protein: CASSHEQVRETQYF; CDR3 DNA: TGTGCCAGCAGCCACGAACAGGTCCGGGAGACCCAGTACTTC
clone size: NA; D gene: TRBD1; J gene: TRBJ2-7; V gene: TRBV6-6; CDR3 protein: CASSYFLGTGVNYEQYF; CDR3 DNA: TGTGCCAGCAGTTATTTCCTGGGGACAGGGGTAAACTACGAGCAGTACTTC
clone size: many; D gene: NA; J gene: TRBJ2-5; V gene: TRBV6-5; CDR3 protein: CASRSGQGRFQETQYF; CDR3 DNA: TGTGCCAGCAGGTCTGGCCAGGGAAGGTTCCAAGAGACCCAGTACTTC
clone size: few; D gene: NA; J gene: TRBJ2-3; V gene: TRBV7-6; CDR3 protein: CASSLAGWGDTQYF; CDR3 DNA: TGTGCCAGCAGCTTAGCGGGATGGGGGGATACGCAGTATTTT
clone size: few; D gene: NA; J gene: TRBJ2-1; V gene: TRBV2; CDR3 protein: CASSDEGGVYNEQFF; CDR3 DNA: TGTGCCAGCAGTGATGAGGGGGGAGTCTACAATGAGCAGTTCTTC
clone size: many; D gene: NA; J gene: TRBJ2-7; V gene: TRBV5-1; CDR3 protein: CASSLGPRADEQYF; CDR3 DNA: TGCGCCAGCAGCTTGGGTCCGCGAGCGGACGAGCAGTACTTC
clone size: few; D gene: NA; J gene: TRBJ2-7; V gene: TRBV27; CDR3 protein: CASSLGTSEIYEQYF; CDR3 DNA: TGTGCCAGCAGTTTAGGGACCAGTGAGATCTACGAGCAGTACTTC
clone size: many; D gene: NA; J gene: TRBJ2-1; V gene: TRBV5-1; CDR3 protein: CASSWTTGYNEQFF; CDR3 DNA: TGCGCCAGCAGCTGGACCACAGGTTACAATGAGCAGTTCTTC
clone size: NA; D gene: NA; J gene: TRBJ2-5; V gene: TRBV7-9; CDR3 protein: CASSGRYQETQYF; CDR3 DNA: TGTGCCAGCAGCGGACGGTACCAAGAGACCCAGTACTTC
clone size: few; D gene: NA; J gene: TRBJ1-6; V gene: TRBV30; CDR3 protein: CAWSETQGVYSPLHF; CDR3 DNA: TGTGCCTGGAGCGAGACACAGGGAGTTTATTCACCCCTCCACTTT
clone size: many; D gene: TRBD1; J gene: TRBJ1-1; V gene: TRBV28; CDR3 protein: CASSLGLQGMKNTEAFF; CDR3 DNA: TGTGCCAGCAGTTTAGGTTTACAGGGGATGAAAAACACTGAAGCTTTCTTT
clone size: few; D gene: NA; J gene: TRBJ2-7; V gene: TRBV7-7; CDR3 protein: CASSLGDPRTYEQYF; CDR3 DNA: TGTGCCAGCAGCTTAGGGGACCCCAGGACCTACGAGCAGTACTTC
clone size: many; D gene: NA; J gene: TRBJ2-5; V gene: TRBV29-1; CDR3 protein: CSVEGSETQYF; CDR3 DNA: TGCAGCGTTGAGGGATCGGAGACCCAGTACTTC
clone size: many; D gene: TRBD2; J gene: TRBJ2-2; V gene: TRBV4-1; CDR3 protein: CASSQVLAGHPTNTGELFF; CDR3 DNA: TGCGCCAGCAGCCAAGTCTTAGCGGGACACCCGACGAACACCGGGGAGCTGTTTTTT
clone size: once; D gene: NA; J gene: TRBJ1-1; V gene: TRBV12-3/TRBV12-4; CDR3 protein: CATTAGGTEAFF; CDR3 DNA: TGTGCCACAACCGCCGGGGGTACTGAAGCTTTCTTT
clone size: NA; D gene: NA; J gene: TRBJ2-3; V gene: TRBV11-2; CDR3 protein: CASNSYGDESTDTQYF; CDR3 DNA: TGTGCCAGCAACTCATATGGGGACGAGAGCACAGATACGCAGTATTTT
clone size: few; D gene: TRBD1; J gene: TRBJ1-1; V gene: TRBV7-9; CDR3 protein: CASSLAPGTGVGTEAFF; CDR3 DNA: TGTGCCAGCAGCTTAGCACCTGGGACAGGGGTTGGCACTGAAGCTTTCTTT
clone size: NA; D gene: TRBD2; J gene: TRBJ2-7; V gene: TRBV6-2/TRBV6-3; CDR3 protein: CASSYYGGSDEQYF; CDR3 DNA: TGTGCCAGCAGTTACTACGGGGGGAGCGACGAGCAGTACTTC